The clone carrying this TCR beta chain was counted only a few times. Antigen specificity is unknown. Each CDR3 protein is one row after TCRdb ran MiXCR on the reads. The table shows fewer than 950,000 distinct CDR3 sequences, with about 30% occurring only once. V lost 4 bases and J lost 2; bases outside the gene matches: 9. Germline loops: CDR1 SGHKS, CDR2 YYEKEE (reference sequence). CDR3 length equals 16 residues. The sample belongs to a study of T cell repertoires in cytomegalovirus infection. This TCR was recovered from a human donor in good health (CMV status not recorded). Some clones in this sample may be carry-over from other donors' samples. The sample in question was cultured CD8+ T cells from PBMCs, obtained from culture after CMV antigen stimulation. The rearrangement links TRBV5-5 to TRBJ2-3, with 8 positions matching TRBD2. CDR3 region: CASSPVAGTYTDTQYF. CDR3 nucleotide sequence: TGTGCCAGCAGCCCGGTAGCGGGGACCTACACAGATACGCAGTATTTT.